This entry describes one T cell receptor beta chain. The antigen is not known. Noted time point: week 11, during vaccination. What each vaccine dose contained was 300 ug of mutant IDH1 20-mer peptide, accompanied by topical imiquimod. This sample stems from a study of a mutant IDH1 vaccine in newly diagnosed glioma. About the study: Patients came in for eight vaccinations, in weeks 1, 3, 5, 7, 11, 15, 19 and 23. Earlier care involved radiotherapy, temozolomide, or both, and the majority received both. Study results and caveats: Across multiple MHC alleles, approximately 93% of patients had vaccine-induced responses.

Method: immunoSEQ multiplex PCR; TCRdb's copy keeps in-frame clones and lacks some. The sample yields about 30,000 clones, around 87% seen once. The germline V gene encodes CDR1 MNHEY and CDR2 SVGAGI. CDR3 length: 16 residues. V gave up 2 bases and J gave up 2 bases, with 13 bases separating them. The chain carries TRBV6-5 and TRBJ1-5, with a possible D match to TRBD1 (6 bases). This clonotype originated in a man between 18 and 35 years old with glioma. The sequences come from PBMCs, collected from a glioma patient whose treatment included an IDH1 peptide vaccine. CDR3 amino acids: CASSYLSRGGNQPQHF. The CDR3 coding sequence is TGTGCCAGCAGTTACCTCTCCAGGGGAGGCAATCAGCCCCAGCATTTT.